Sequencing of this T cell receptor (beta chain) was carried out in a study of CD8+ T cells in alopecia areata. A few counts support this clone. Treatment noted: oral pan-JAK inhibitor, 5-10 mg twice daily. Extracted RNA was reverse transcribed, and the resulting cDNA served as sequencing template. TCRdb's table, derived via immunoSEQ multiplex PCR, lists solely in-frame clones and lacks some. This table has 110,000 or so clones, 58% appearing once. Germline assignment: CDR1 GTSNPN and CDR2 SVGIG (reference sequence). The CDR3 is made up of 15 amino acids. V trimming: 1 base; J trimming: 0 bases; junction bases outside the gene matches: 5.

The source was CD8+ T cells sorted from blood, collected at week 4, from a patient treated with tofacitinib. The rearrangement links TRBV30 to TRBJ1-1; TRBD1 agrees at 7 bases. This TCR was recovered from a human donor with alopecia areata. The CDR3 spells CAWSGGTAMNTEAFF. As DNA, the CDR3 is TGTGCCTGGAGTGGAGGGACAGCCATGAACACTGAAGCTTTCTTT.